This paragraph reports one T cell receptor beta chain. CDR3 length equals 13 residues. Germline CDR1 and CDR2: SGHRS and YFSETQ. V lost 1 base and J 3 bases, leaving 7 bases between the germline ends. These data come from a study of cytomegalovirus exposure and HLA in healthy donors. PCR primers comprised 60 Vbeta and 13 Jbeta primers. Method: immunoSEQ multiplex PCR; TCRdb's copy keeps in-frame clones and lacks some. Here the sample spans tens of thousands of clones, roughly 86% being singletons. This sequence was found in a man younger than 35 in good health and CMV-seronegative. The sequenced sample was PBMCs. The chain combines TRBV5-1 with TRBJ2-5; D call uncertain. DNA of the CDR3: TGCGCCAGCAGCTTGCGAACGGAAGAGACCCAGTACTTC. Protein: CASSLRTEETQYF.